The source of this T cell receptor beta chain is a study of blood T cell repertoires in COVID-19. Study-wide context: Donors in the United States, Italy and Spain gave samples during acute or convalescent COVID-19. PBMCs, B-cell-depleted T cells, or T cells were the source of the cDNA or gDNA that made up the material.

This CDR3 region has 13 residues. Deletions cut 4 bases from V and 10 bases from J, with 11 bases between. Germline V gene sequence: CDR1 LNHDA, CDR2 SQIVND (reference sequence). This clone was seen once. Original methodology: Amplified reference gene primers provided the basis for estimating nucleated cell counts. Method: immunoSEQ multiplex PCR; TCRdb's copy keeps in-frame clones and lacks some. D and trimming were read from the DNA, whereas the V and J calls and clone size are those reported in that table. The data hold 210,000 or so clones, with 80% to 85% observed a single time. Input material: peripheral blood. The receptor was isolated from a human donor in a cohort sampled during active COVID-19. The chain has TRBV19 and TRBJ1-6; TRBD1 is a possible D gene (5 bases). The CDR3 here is CASSTQGTSPLHF. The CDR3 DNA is TGTGCCAGTAGTACCCAGGGAACATCACCCCTCCACTTT.